A single sample is the source of the 21 T cell receptor beta chains below, sequenced in a study of CXCR3-negative and CXCR3-positive naive CD8 T cells. Study findings and constraints: More hydrophobic TRB CDR3s were found in CXCR3-positive naive cells than in CXCR3-negative naive cells.

Each TRB cDNA library was prepared by 5' RACE (with UMI labels). After re-calling the 5' RACE reads, TCRdb lists one entry per CDR3 protein, DNA absent. The table for this sample gives under 150,000 distinct CDR3 sequences. Their antigen targets remain unknown. The source material was naive CXCR3+ CD8+ T cells from blood. This sample's subset: CD45RO-CCR7+CD27+CD95- naive CD8+ T cells expressing CXCR3 (TNR3+). The source is a human donor in good health. Some clones in this sample may be carry-over from other donors' samples.

This chain joins TRBV7-2 and TRBJ2-7; the TCRdb call, TRBD1, lacks DNA for checking. The CDR3 totals 14 residues. CDR1 and CDR2 (germline): SGHTA, FQGNSA. This chain's CDR3 is CASSSGQGFYEQYF.

The J gene is TRBJ2-7, the V gene TRBV28. Germline V CDR1 and CDR2: MDHEN, SYDVKM. This CDR3 is built from 14 residues. CDR3: CASSFAIRGYEQYF.

The V and J genes are TRBV4-1 and TRBJ2-1; TCRdb calls TRBD1, which cannot be checked without DNA. Germline loops: CDR1 MGHRA, CDR2 YSYEKL. CDR3 length: 15 residues. CDR3 sequence: CASSQVRGVSSEQFF.

The chain employs TRBV12-3 or TRBV12-4 and TRBJ2-7. The CDR3 loop spans 13 amino acids. The CDR3 loop reads CASSHSAAKEQYF.

V is TRBV7-9 and J is TRBJ2-1; checking the TCRdb D call of TRBD2 is not possible without DNA. The germline CDR1 and CDR2 sequences are SEHNR and FQNEAQ (reference sequence). CDR3 length: 13 amino acids. The CDR3 sequence is CASFGLLYNEQFF.

The chain carries TRBV5-6 and TRBJ2-7; the TCRdb D gene call, TRBD1, has no DNA to confirm it. Germline V gene sequence: CDR1 SGHDT, CDR2 YYEEEE. The CDR3 loop spans 15 amino acids. Here the CDR3 reads CASSFFVTGNYEQYF.

The chain recombines TRBV29-1 with TRBJ2-1. The germline CDR1 and CDR2 sequences are SQVTM and ANQGSEA. The CDR3 has 13 residues. The chain's CDR3 is CSVEESSYNEQFF.

V gene TRBV21-1 combines with J gene TRBJ1-2; TCRdb's D call, TRBD1, is unchecked because there is no DNA. TRBV21-1 is shown as a pseudogene. The CDR3 is made up of 18 amino acids. The CDR3 is CASSQPGLTGGTDGGYTF.

The chain is built from TRBV7-3 and TRBJ2-5; the D call of TRBD1 rests on TCRdb alone, since no DNA is present to check it. Germline assignment: CDR1 SGHTA and CDR2 FQGTGA. This CDR3 has 17 amino acids. CDR3 sequence reads: CASSLVPGQGGQETQYF.

V and J are TRBV5-1 and TRBJ1-5. In germline, CDR1 is SGHRS, CDR2 YFSETQ. The CDR3 consists of 13 residues. The CDR3 protein is CASSLDADQPQHF.

The chain combines TRBV9 with TRBJ1-1; TCRdb calls TRBD1, which cannot be checked without DNA. Germline lookup yields CDR1 SGDLS and CDR2 YYNGEE. The CDR3 length is 15 residues. This chain's CDR3 is CASSVEPGQGSEAFF. The full variable domain, rest sourced from reference TRBV9 and TRBJ1-1, is DSGVTQTPKHLITATGQRVTLRCSPRSGDLSVYWYQQSLDQGLQFLIQYYNGEERAKGNILERFSAQQFPDLHSELNLSSLELGDSALYFCASSVEPGQGSEAFFGQGTRLTVV.

This sequence joins TRBV20-1 and TRBJ1-4; with no DNA, the TCRdb D assignment of TRBD1 cannot be verified. CDR1 is DFQATT and CDR2 is SNEGSKA in the germline V gene (reference sequence). CDR3 length: 21 residues. CDR3 residues: CSARDLFSSRDPTTTNEKLFF.

The J gene is TRBJ2-1, the V gene TRBV12-3 or TRBV12-4; TCRdb lists TRBD1, though no DNA is available to test this call. The length of the CDR3 is 15 residues. CDR3 amino acids: CASSPDRATYNEQFF.

This chain connects TRBV30 to TRBJ2-1; TCRdb names TRBD1, which stays unverified in the absence of DNA. Germline assignment: CDR1 GTSNPN and CDR2 SVGIG (reference sequence). CDR3 length equals 13 residues. CDR3 protein: CAWSWGTSNEQFF.

This chain links TRBV6-6 with TRBJ2-5; TCRdb gives TRBD2 as the D gene, but with no DNA this cannot be confirmed. The CDR3 consists of 15 residues. Germline V gene data show CDR1 as MNHNY and CDR2 as SVGAGI (reference sequence). The CDR3 loop is CASSYSMEGQETQYF.

V usage is TRBV25-1 and J usage is TRBJ2-1; TCRdb names TRBD2, which stays unverified in the absence of DNA. Per germline, CDR1 MGHDK and CDR2 SYGVNS. The CDR3 is made up of 16 amino acids. CDR3 residues: CASSEVTSEAYNEQFF.

The rearrangement uses TRBV20-1 and TRBJ2-3; no DNA is available, so the TRBD1 call from TCRdb remains unchecked. Germline CDR1 is DFQATT and CDR2 is SNEGSKA (reference sequence). The length of the CDR3 is 14 residues. CDR3 sequence reads: CSASELRGTDTQYF.

The chain links TRBV7-9 to TRBJ2-3; TCRdb selects TRBD2, and the lack of DNA leaves this call unchecked. The CDR3 consists of 15 residues. Germline V gene sequence: CDR1 SEHNR, CDR2 FQNEAQ (reference sequence). This CDR3 is CASSLKASGPDTQYF.

The chain carries TRBV7-9 and TRBJ2-1. This CDR3 contains 15 residues. The V gene's germline CDR1 is SEHNR and CDR2 FQNEAQ (reference sequence). CDR3 region: CASSFSGPTYNEQFF.

The V and J genes are TRBV28 and TRBJ2-1; no DNA is available, so the TRBD1 call from TCRdb remains unchecked. The CDR3 sequence is 16 residues long. Germline assignment: CDR1 MDHEN and CDR2 SYDVKM. CDR3: CASSGGNSREYNEQFF.

The chain carries TRBV7-8 and TRBJ2-3; TCRdb reports TRBD1, a call that lacks DNA to check it against. Germline V gene data show CDR1 as SGHVS and CDR2 as FQNEAQ. The CDR3 is 16 residues long. CDR3 sequence reads: CASSGGWGELADTQYF.